This T cell receptor beta chain was profiled in a study of CD8+ T cells in alopecia areata. As for the study in general: Those patients who were treated received oral tofacitinib, which was given at 5 to 10 mg twice daily for moderate-to-severe alopecia areata. Scoring of treated patients' severity used the percentage of affected scalp area. Study outcomes and limitations: Tofacitinib produced a significant decrease in scalp clonality and in expanded CD8+ clones among the top 100. It was lesional scalp, especially alopecia totalis/universalis, that showed higher clonality than normal scalp.

Per the germline V gene, CDR1 is PRHDT and CDR2 is FYEKMQ (reference sequence). With 5 bases removed from V and 6 bases from J, the gap between germline ends came to 14 bases. The CDR3 spans 15 residues. The treatment is: oral pan-JAK inhibitor, 5-10 mg twice daily. RNA extraction and reverse transcription yielded cDNA as sequencing template. The data were produced by immunoSEQ multiplex PCR, yet TCRdb's version contains in-frame clones alone and is incomplete. Of roughly 110,000 clones in the sample, about three fifths were seen once. Concerning this clone: Its cognate antigen is unknown.

V usage is TRBV13 and J usage is TRBJ1-6; D perhaps matches TRBD1 (5 bases). Source: CD8+ T cells sorted from blood, taken at week 24, from a patient treated with tofacitinib. The TCR originated in a human donor with alopecia areata. The CDR3 bases are TGTGCCAGCAGCCGGACCCCAGGGCTTAATTCACCCCTCCACTTT. This codes for CASSRTPGLNSPLHF.